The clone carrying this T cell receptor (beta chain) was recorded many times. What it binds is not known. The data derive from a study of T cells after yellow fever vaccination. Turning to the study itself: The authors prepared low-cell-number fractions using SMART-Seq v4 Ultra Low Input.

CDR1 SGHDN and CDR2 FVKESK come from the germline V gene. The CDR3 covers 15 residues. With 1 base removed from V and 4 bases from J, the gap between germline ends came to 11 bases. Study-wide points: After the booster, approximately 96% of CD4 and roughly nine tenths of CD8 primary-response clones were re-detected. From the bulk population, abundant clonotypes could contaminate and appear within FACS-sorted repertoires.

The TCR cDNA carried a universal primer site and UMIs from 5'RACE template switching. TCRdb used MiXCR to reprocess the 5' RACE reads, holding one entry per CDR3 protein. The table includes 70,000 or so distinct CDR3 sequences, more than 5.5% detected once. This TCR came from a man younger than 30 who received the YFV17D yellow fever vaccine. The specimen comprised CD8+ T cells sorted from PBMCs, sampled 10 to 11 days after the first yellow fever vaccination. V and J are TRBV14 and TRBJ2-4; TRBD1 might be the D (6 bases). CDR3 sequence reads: CASSQAHQGKNIQYF. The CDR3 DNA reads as TGTGCCAGCAGCCAAGCACATCAGGGGAAAAACATTCAGTACTTC.